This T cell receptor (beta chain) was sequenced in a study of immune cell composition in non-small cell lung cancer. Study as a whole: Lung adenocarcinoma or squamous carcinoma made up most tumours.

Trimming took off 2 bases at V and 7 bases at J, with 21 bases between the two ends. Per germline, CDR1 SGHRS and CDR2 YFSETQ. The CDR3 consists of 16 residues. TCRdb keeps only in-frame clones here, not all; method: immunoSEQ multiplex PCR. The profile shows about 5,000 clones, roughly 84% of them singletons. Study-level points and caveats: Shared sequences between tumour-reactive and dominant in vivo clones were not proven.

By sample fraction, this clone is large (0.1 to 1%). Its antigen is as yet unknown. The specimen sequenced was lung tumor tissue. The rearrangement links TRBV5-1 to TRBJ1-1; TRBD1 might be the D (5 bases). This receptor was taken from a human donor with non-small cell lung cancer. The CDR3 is CASSFNTLDSTIEAFF. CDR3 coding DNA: TGCGCCAGCAGCTTCAACACCCTCGACAGTACGATTGAAGCTTTCTTT. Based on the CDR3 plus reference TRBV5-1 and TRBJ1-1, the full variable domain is KAGVTQTPRYLIKTRGQQVTLSCSPISGHRSVSWYQQTPGQGLQFLFEYFSETQRNKGNFPGRFSGRQFSNSRSEMNVSTLELGDSALYLCASSFNTLDSTIEAFFGQGTRLTVV.